The entry below gives a single T cell receptor (beta chain) sequence along with its context. Its target is not known. The record originates from a study of vaccination and CD4 T cells after COVID-19. Treatment indicated: roughly 10-day PBMC culture with coronavirus spike peptide pools or control peptides (ViraFEST assay). Oncomine TCR Beta short-read sequencing was applied to DNA from cultured CD4+ T cells. MiXCR, applied by TCRdb to the PCR reads, yields one record per CDR3 protein. The sample yields just over 14,000 distinct CDR3 sequences, about 50% seen once. This clonotype was sampled from a human donor who had recovered from COVID-19. The sample comprised CD4+ T cells from blood, cultured in vitro.

The CDR3 spells CASSTGSYNEQFF. CDR3 sequence (DNA): TGTGCCAGCAGCACGGGTTCCTACAATGAGCAGTTCTTC. The chain carries TRBV28 and TRBJ2-1, with D unclear. Per the germline V gene, CDR1 is MDHEN and CDR2 is SYDVKM. V lost 6 bases, J lost 1 base, and 7 bases lay in between. This CDR3 comprises 13 residues.